The next 21 T cell receptor beta chains were all read from a single sample in a study of T cell responses to AZD1222 COVID-19 vaccine. Profiling relied on immunoSEQ multiplex PCR, and the TCRdb table lists in-frame clones only, not all of them. The sample contains roughly 140,000 clones, about nine tenths of which appear only once. Sample: peripheral blood, taken on day 0 of AZD1222 vaccination. These receptors all come from an adult in good health.

The rearrangement joins TRBV2 to TRBJ2-7; a weak D match, TRBD2 (5 bases). V was cut by 3 bases and J by 7 bases, with 28 bases left in between. This CDR3 has 18 residues. Germline V gene data show CDR1 as SNHLY and CDR2 as FYNNEI. CDR3 sequence: CASSDRRVRRPLSGEQYF. The CDR3 DNA follows: TGTGCCAGCAGTGACCGGCGGGTTAGGCGTCCTCTCTCTGGGGAGCAGTACTTC.

The chain joins TRBV9 to TRBJ1-6, with TRBD1 identical over 7 bases. Germline CDR1 and CDR2: SGDLS and YYNGEE. This CDR3 region has 16 residues. Trimming removed 0 bases from V and 1 base from J; junction bases left unmatched: 1. This CDR3 reads CASSVEGASYNSPLHF. For the CDR3, the DNA is TGTGCCAGCAGCGTAGAGGGGGCTTCCTATAATTCACCCCTCCACTTT.

J is TRBJ2-1 and V is TRBV5-4; 10 bases match TRBD2. Trimming cost V 2 bases and J 10 bases; bases outside gene matches: 9. Germline assignment: CDR1 SGHNT and CDR2 YYREEE (reference sequence). The CDR3 runs to 15 residues. CDR3 residues: CASSLGLAAPGEQFF. The DNA of the CDR3 is TGTGCCAGCAGCTTAGGACTAGCGGCCCCTGGGGAGCAGTTCTTC.

The chain combines TRBV14 with TRBJ1-1, with 8 bases lining up with TRBD1. This CDR3 is built from 15 residues. The V gene end was trimmed by 4 bases and the J gene end by 4 bases; junction bases not matched to a gene: 8. Germline V gene sequence: CDR1 SGHDN, CDR2 FVKESK. CDR3 in amino acids: CASSLYQTGGTEAFF. CDR3 bases: TGTGCCAGCAGCCTATATCAAACAGGGGGCACTGAAGCTTTCTTT. The whole variable domain, filled in from reference TRBV14 and TRBJ1-1, reads EAGVTQFPSHSVIEKGQTVTLRCDPISGHDNLYWYRRVMGKEIKFLLHFVKESKQDESGMPNNRFLAERTGGTYSTLKVQPAELEDSGVYFCASSLYQTGGTEAFFGQGTRLTVV.

The chain employs TRBV18 and TRBJ2-5; TRBD2 aligns across 8 bases. Trimming took 6 bases from V and 5 from J; bases not matched to a gene: 8. Germline V lookup: CDR1 KGHSH, CDR2 LQKENI. CDR3 length: 14 amino acids. The CDR3 loop reads CASSTGTRRETQYF. The CDR3 DNA is TGTGCCAGCTCCACCGGGACTAGGAGGGAGACCCAGTACTTC.

The gene calls are TRBV27 and TRBJ2-3; TRBD2 matches 14 bases. The CDR3 totals 17 residues. V lost 4 bases to trimming and J lost 4 bases; unmatched junction nucleotides: 7. Per germline, CDR1 MNHEY and CDR2 SMNVEV (reference sequence). The CDR3 spells CASSSLRLAGGADTQYF. For the CDR3, the DNA is TGTGCCAGCAGTTCCCTCAGACTAGCGGGGGGGGCAGATACGCAGTATTTT.

The genes are TRBV7-9 and TRBJ1-2; D remains ambiguous. Trimming cost V 1 base and J 6 bases, with 12 bases left between them. This CDR3 is 14 amino acids long. Germline V lookup: CDR1 SEHNR, CDR2 FQNEAQ (reference sequence). CDR3 DNA sequence: TGTGCCAGCAGCTTAGAGGACCTGAATCATGGCTACACCTTC. Its protein product is CASSLEDLNHGYTF.

This chain uses TRBV5-1 with TRBJ2-1, with D perhaps matching TRBD2 (6 bases). The CDR3 is 12 amino acids. Germline V gene data show CDR1 as SGHRS and CDR2 as YFSETQ. The V end was cut by 0 bases, the J end by 10 bases, with 8 bases between. CDR3: CASSLDGREQFF. The DNA of the CDR3 is TGCGCCAGCAGCTTGGATGGGAGGGAGCAGTTCTTC. The complete variable domain, with remaining parts taken from reference TRBV5-1 and TRBJ2-1, reads KAGVTQTPRYLIKTRGQQVTLSCSPISGHRSVSWYQQTPGQGLQFLFEYFSETQRNKGNFPGRFSGRQFSNSRSEMNVSTLELGDSALYLCASSLDGREQFFGPGTRLTVL.

CDR3 sequence (DNA): TGTGCCAGCAGCTTAGGCGGGGGCCCGGAGGGGGATACGCAGTATTTT. It yields the protein CASSLGGGPEGDTQYF. The chain uses TRBV7-2 and TRBJ2-3; tentatively, D is TRBD2 (7 bases). The CDR3 is made up of 16 amino acids. Germline lookup yields CDR1 SGHTA and CDR2 FQGNSA. Trimming removed 1 base from V and 6 bases from J, with 17 bases in between.

The V gene is TRBV5-4, the J gene TRBJ1-2; D might be TRBD1 (5 bases). The germline CDR1 and CDR2 sequences are SGHNT and YYREEE (reference sequence). V was clipped by 3 bases and J by 6 bases, with 15 bases between them. This CDR3 spans 14 amino acids. CDR3 in amino acids: CASSSPAGGNGYTF. The DNA for the CDR3 is TGTGCCAGCAGCTCGCCGGCGGGGGGGAATGGCTACACCTTC.

This chain connects TRBV3-1 (or the pseudogene TRBV3-2) to TRBJ2-7; the match to TRBD1 covers 8 bases. V dropped 10 bases and J dropped 5; count of bases not matched to a gene: 10. The germline V gene has CDR1 LGHDT and CDR2 YNNKEL (reference sequence). This CDR3 spans 13 amino acids. The CDR3 region is CATRTGRNDEQYF. The CDR3 nucleotides are TGTGCCACCCGGACAGGGAGGAATGACGAGCAGTACTTC.

The chain employs TRBV5-1 and TRBJ2-7; 12 bases are shared with TRBD2. The length of the CDR3 is 15 residues. CDR1 and CDR2 from the germline V gene are SGHRS and YFSETQ. The junction had 6 bases not matched to a gene; V was cut back by 4 bases and J by 4 bases. CDR3 sequence: CASSMTTSGSYEQYF. In DNA, the CDR3 is TGCGCCAGCAGCATGACGACTAGCGGGAGTTACGAGCAGTACTTC.

The chain links TRBV2 to TRBJ2-1; 10 bases agree with TRBD2. From germline, CDR1 is SNHLY and CDR2 FYNNEI. CDR3 length equals 16 residues. Trimming cost V 11 bases and J 8 bases; bases outside gene matches: 18. The CDR3 sequence is CASTPGERGGWDEQFF. CDR3 sequence (DNA): TGTGCCTCAACCCCGGGCGAGCGGGGGGGTTGGGATGAGCAGTTCTTC. The variable domain in full, completed from reference TRBV2 and TRBJ2-1, reads EPEVTQTPSHQVTQMGQEVILRCVPISNHLYFYWYRQILGQKVEFLVSFYNNEISEKSEIFDDQFSVERPDGSNFTLKIRSTKLEDSAMYFCASTPGERGGWDEQFFGPGTRLTVL.

Concerning this clone: The identical CDR3 is also encoded by other nucleotide sequences in the sample. The V call is TRBV9, the J call TRBJ2-5; no clear D gene. CDR1 is SGDLS and CDR2 is YYNGEE in the germline V gene. The CDR3 is 12 residues long. V lost 3 bases, J lost 2 bases, and 5 bases lay in between. The CDR3 here is CASSASQETQYF. CDR3 nucleotides: TGTGCCAGCAGCGCTTCACAAGAGACCCAGTACTTC.

This CDR3 reads CASSRKPDGAGELFF. The CDR3 DNA follows: TGTGCCAGCAGCCGGAAACCCGACGGCGCCGGGGAGCTGTTTTTT. The rearrangement joins TRBV13 to TRBJ2-2; no clear D. Germline V gives CDR1 PRHDT, CDR2 FYEKMQ (reference sequence). The CDR3 contains 15 residues. V lost 5 bases and J 6 bases, leaving 16 bases between the germline ends.

The chain joins TRBV11-3 to TRBJ2-3; 15 bases match TRBD2. The CDR3 spans 17 residues. V was clipped by 5 bases and J by 4 bases; unmatched bases: 7. Germline-derived CDR1 and CDR2 are SGHNT and YENEEA. CDR3 coding DNA: TGTGCCAGCAGCCATGGACTAGCGGGAGGGGTGCCAGATACGCAGTATTTT. Its protein product is CASSHGLAGGVPDTQYF.

Written as DNA, the CDR3 is TGTGCCAGCAGTGGCCCGGGAGGAAGCGGGGATCGGGGCGAGCAGTACTTC. It translates to CASSGPGGSGDRGEQYF. The rearrangement joins TRBV2 to TRBJ2-7; 7 nucleotides align to TRBD2. The CDR3 totals 17 residues. V shed 4 bases and J 6 bases; nucleotides not matched to a gene: 18. Germline CDR1 is SNHLY and CDR2 is FYNNEI.

This rearrangement joins TRBV11-2 to TRBJ1-2; D gene uncertain. This CDR3 has 14 residues. V was pared by 4 bases and J by 0 bases, with 9 bases between. In germline, CDR1 is SGHAT, CDR2 FQNNGV. The CDR3 is CASSSPVSNYGYTF. The DNA for the CDR3 is TGTGCCAGCAGCTCACCGGTCTCTAACTATGGCTACACCTTC. The full variable domain, in which reference TRBV11-2 and TRBJ1-2 provide the parts outside the CDR3, is EAGVAQSPRYKIIEKRQSVAFWCNPISGHATLYWYQQILGQGPKLLIQFQNNGVVDDSQLPKDRFSAERLKGVDSTLKIQPAKLEDSAVYLCASSSPVSNYGYTFGSGTRLTVV.

This clone came up once. V and J are TRBV5-6 and TRBJ1-5; D is possibly TRBD1 (5 bases). The CDR3 contains 16 residues. Germline V gene sequence: CDR1 SGHDT, CDR2 YYEEEE. V shed 0 bases and J shed 0 bases, with 10 bases lying between them. DNA for the CDR3: TGTGCCAGCAGCTTGGGGCGGGGGTATAGCAATCAGCCCCAGCATTTT. Amino acids: CASSLGRGYSNQPQHF.

The genes are TRBV7-3 and TRBJ2-1; 7 positions agree with TRBD2. The CDR3 consists of 16 residues. Germline V gene data show CDR1 as SGHTA and CDR2 as FQGTGA. J lost 3 bases, V lost 2 bases, and 7 bases had no gene match. CDR3: CASSLGRTSNYNEQFF. In nucleotides, the CDR3 is TGTGCCAGCAGCTTAGGCCGGACTAGTAACTACAATGAGCAGTTCTTC. The full variable domain, in which reference TRBV7-3 and TRBJ2-1 provide the parts outside the CDR3, is GAGVSQTPSNKVTEKGKYVELRCDPISGHTALYWYRQSLGQGPEFLIYFQGTGAADDSGLPNDRFFAVRPEGSVSTLKIQRTERGDSAVYLCASSLGRTSNYNEQFFGPGTRLTVL.

The V call is TRBV19, the J call TRBJ2-1, with 9 bases lining up with TRBD2. The CDR3 sequence is 17 residues long. CDR1 and CDR2 (germline): LNHDA, SQIVND (reference sequence). J was trimmed by 6 bases and V by 1 base; bases with no gene match: 10. This chain's CDR3 is CASSIVGGGASVNEQFF. For the CDR3, the DNA is TGTGCCAGTAGTATAGTTGGCGGGGGGGCTTCTGTCAATGAGCAGTTCTTC.